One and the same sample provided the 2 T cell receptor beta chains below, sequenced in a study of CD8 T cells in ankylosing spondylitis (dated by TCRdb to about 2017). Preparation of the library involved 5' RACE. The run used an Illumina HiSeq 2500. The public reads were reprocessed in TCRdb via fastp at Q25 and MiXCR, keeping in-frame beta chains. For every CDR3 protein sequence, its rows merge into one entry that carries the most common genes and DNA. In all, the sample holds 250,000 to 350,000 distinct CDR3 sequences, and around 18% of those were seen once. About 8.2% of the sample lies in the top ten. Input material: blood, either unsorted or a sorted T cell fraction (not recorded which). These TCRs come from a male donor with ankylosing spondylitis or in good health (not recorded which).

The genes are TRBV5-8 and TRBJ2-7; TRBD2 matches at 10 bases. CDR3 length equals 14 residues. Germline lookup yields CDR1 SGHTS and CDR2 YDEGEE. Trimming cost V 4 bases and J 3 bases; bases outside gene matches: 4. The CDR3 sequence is CASSPGTSDYEQYV. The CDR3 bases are TGTGCCAGCAGCCCCGGGACTAGCGACTACGAGCAGTACGTC.

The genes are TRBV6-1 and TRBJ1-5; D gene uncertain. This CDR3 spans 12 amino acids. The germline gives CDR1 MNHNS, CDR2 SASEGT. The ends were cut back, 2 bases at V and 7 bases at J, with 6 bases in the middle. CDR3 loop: CASSENAQPQHF. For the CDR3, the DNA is TGTGCCAGCAGTGAAAATGCGCAGCCCCAGCATTTT.